Below are 27 T cell receptor beta chains sequenced from a single sample in a study of T cell changes during pregnancy in multiple sclerosis (dated by TCRdb to 2018 to 2020). The library was built by means of the immunoSEQ multiplex PCR assay. TCRdb limited this immuneACCESS table to in-frame rearrangements with V and J called. A share of clones is missing; checked studies link under half to unresolved V genes, and the rest is unexplained. The sample table contains tens of thousands of clones; only one count was recorded for 95% to 97% of them. The ten biggest clones cover roughly 2.5% of the sample. The sequenced sample was CD8+ T cells from peripheral blood mononuclear cells, obtained after pregnancy. These receptors originate from a female donor with multiple sclerosis, enrolled in a pregnancy study.

The V call is TRBV28, the J call TRBJ1-1, with 8 bases matching TRBD1. The CDR3 contains 14 residues. Germline CDR1 MDHEN, CDR2 SYDVKM. After removal of 5 bases from V and 1 base from J, the junction contained 3 bases not matched to a gene. This chain's CDR3 is CASSPDRGNTEAFF. CDR3 sequence (DNA): TGTGCCAGCAGTCCTGACAGGGGGAACACTGAAGCTTTCTTT. Full variable domain (missing parts from reference TRBV28 and TRBJ1-1): DVKVTQSSRYLVKRTGEKVFLECVQDMDHENMFWYRQDPGLGLRLIYFSYDVKMKEKGDIPEGYSVSREKKERFSLILESASTNQTSMYLCASSPDRGNTEAFFGQGTRLTVV.

The chain recombines TRBV28 with TRBJ2-7; 10 bases align to TRBD1. Germline CDR1 and CDR2: MDHEN and SYDVKM. This CDR3 has 14 amino acids. The trim removed 7 bases at V and 5 bases at J, leaving 8 bases unmatched. The CDR3 DNA is TGTGCCAGCACTACCCCGGGACAGGGGCACGAGCAGTACTTC. Translated, it gives CASTTPGQGHEQYF.

The chain uses TRBV27 and TRBJ2-3; 7 bases are shared with TRBD2. This CDR3 spans 15 amino acids. V was pared by 3 bases and J by 0 bases, with 3 bases of the junction left unmatched. Germline lookup yields CDR1 MNHEY and CDR2 SMNVEV (reference sequence). The CDR3 nucleotides are TGTGCCAGCAGTTTCCTAGCGGCTAGCACAGATACGCAGTATTTT. This gives the protein CASSFLAASTDTQYF.

V usage is TRBV29-1 and J usage is TRBJ1-1; perhaps TRBD1 as D (5 bases). From germline, CDR1 is SQVTM and CDR2 ANQGSEA. Trimming pared 5 bases from V and 5 bases from J, leaving 15 bases between. The CDR3 is made up of 13 amino acids. The CDR3 sequence is CSVLGQGWTEAFF. The CDR3 DNA is TGCAGCGTTTTGGGGCAGGGTTGGACTGAAGCTTTCTTT.

This rearrangement joins TRBV2 to TRBJ2-3, with 7 bases fitting TRBD1. The germline V gene encodes CDR1 SNHLY and CDR2 FYNNEI. Trimming took 10 bases from V and 4 from J; bases not matched to a gene: 11. The CDR3 contains 14 residues. This CDR3 reads CATRWDRNADTQYF. The CDR3 region has the DNA TGTGCCACCCGATGGGACAGAAACGCAGATACGCAGTATTTT.

V usage is TRBV7-8 and J usage is TRBJ2-7; D remains unclear. CDR3 length: 13 amino acids. V lost 5 bases and J lost 4, with 12 bases in between. Looked up from germline, CDR1 is SGHVS and CDR2 is FQNEAQ. The CDR3, as DNA: TGTGCCAGCAGCCCGAGAATCCCTTACGAGCAGTACTTC. Residues: CASSPRIPYEQYF. The complete variable domain, with remaining parts taken from reference TRBV7-8 and TRBJ2-7, reads GAGVSQSPRYKVAKRGQDVALRCDPISGHVSLFWYQQALGQGPEFLTYFQNEAQLDKSGLPSDRFFAERPEGSVSTLKIQRTQQEDSAVYLCASSPRIPYEQYFGPGTRLTVT.

The rearrangement joins TRBV18 to TRBJ2-7; TRBD2 might be the D (5 bases). Trimming removed 5 bases at V and 4 bases at J, with 24 bases between. Germline V CDR1 and CDR2: KGHSH, LQKENI. The CDR3 is 17 residues long. CDR3 sequence reads: CASSSGGPQDWYYEQYF. DNA for the CDR3: TGTGCCAGCTCATCCGGAGGACCCCAGGACTGGTATTACGAGCAGTACTTC. Variable domain in full (rest from reference TRBV18 and TRBJ2-7): NAGVMQNPRHLVRRRGQEARLRCSPMKGHSHVYWYRQLPEEGLKFMVYLQKENIIDESGMPKERFSAEFPKEGPSILRIQQVVRGDSAAYFCASSSGGPQDWYYEQYFGPGTRLTVT.

The chain recombines TRBV15 with TRBJ2-1; D is perhaps TRBD2 (6 bases). This CDR3 is 12 amino acids long. V was trimmed by 5 bases and J by 8 bases, leaving 10 bases between them. CDR1 is LNHNV, CDR2 YYDKDF, per germline (reference sequence). In DNA form, the CDR3 reads TGTGCCACCAGCCTGGGAGGCTATGAGCAGTTCTTC. This translates into CATSLGGYEQFF.

The V gene is TRBV13, the J gene TRBJ2-5; D is possibly TRBD2 (6 bases). The length of the CDR3 is 14 residues. Trimming took off 3 bases at V and 5 bases at J, with 13 bases between the two ends. The germline V gene has CDR1 PRHDT and CDR2 FYEKMQ (reference sequence). The CDR3 sequence is CASSLGGSQETQYF. CDR3 sequence (DNA): TGTGCCAGCAGCTTGGGGGGTTCTCAGGAGACCCAGTACTTC.

The CDR3 region has the DNA TGTGCCAGCAGCGCCGGGACTAGCCGTGGAGATACGCAGTATTTT. Translating gives CASSAGTSRGDTQYF. The V call is TRBV9, the J call TRBJ2-3, with 9 positions matching TRBD2. Germline CDR1 and CDR2: SGDLS and YYNGEE. The CDR3 consists of 15 residues. The ends lost 3 bases at V and 5 bases at J; junction bases unmatched: 7.

The chain has TRBV28 and TRBJ2-4; a possible D gene is TRBD1 (6 bases). Trimming cost V 5 bases and J 9 bases, with 11 bases left between them. Germline lookup yields CDR1 MDHEN and CDR2 SYDVKM. This CDR3 is built from 12 residues. DNA of the CDR3: TGTGCCAGCAGTCACAGGGTGGCCATTCAGTACTTC. It encodes CASSHRVAIQYF.

The V and J genes are TRBV4-3 and TRBJ2-1; tentatively, D is TRBD1 (6 bases). There are 15 residues in the CDR3. The V end lost 0 bases, the J end lost 6 bases, and 12 bases lay between the germline ends. The germline gives CDR1 LGHNA, CDR2 YSLEER. In nucleotides, the CDR3 is TGCGCCAGCAGCCAAGATTTGATAGGGGGCAATGAGCAGTTCTTC. Translating it yields CASSQDLIGGNEQFF.

This clone has a single count. This sequence joins TRBV7-9 and TRBJ1-1, with unresolved D. The CDR3 has 12 amino acids. Trimming removed 3 bases at V and 2 bases at J, with 4 bases between. Germline V gene lookup returns CDR1 SEHNR and CDR2 FQNEAQ (reference sequence). The CDR3 region has the DNA TGTGCCAGCAGCTTCCAAAACACTGAAGCTTTCTTT. Its protein product is CASSFQNTEAFF.

This clone has just one count. V and J are TRBV9 and TRBJ2-7, with 12 bases identical to TRBD1. The V gene's germline CDR1 is SGDLS and CDR2 YYNGEE. Trimming cost V 7 bases and J 5 bases; bases outside gene matches: 4. The CDR3 contains 13 residues. In nucleotides, the CDR3 is TGTGCCAGCGGGGGGGACAGGGGGCACGAGCAGTACTTC. Its translation: CASGGDRGHEQYF.

The chain combines TRBV13 with TRBJ2-3; tentatively, D is TRBD2 (6 bases). Trimming pared 4 bases from V and 4 bases from J, leaving 21 bases between. Germline V gene data show CDR1 as PRHDT and CDR2 as FYEKMQ (reference sequence). The CDR3 contains 17 residues. In DNA form, the CDR3 reads TGTGCCAGCAGCTCTCAACGACTAGTACTCTCTCCAGATACGCAGTATTTT. It yields the protein CASSSQRLVLSPDTQYF.

This chain joins TRBV7-8 and TRBJ2-7; weak D call: TRBD1 (6 bases). Germline CDR1 is SGHVS and CDR2 is FQNEAQ. The CDR3 sequence is 13 residues long. V was cut by 7 bases and J by 0 bases, with 10 bases left in between. The DNA of the CDR3 is TGTGCCAGCACGCGGACAGCCTCCTACGAGCAGTACTTC. This codes for CASTRTASYEQYF.

This chain joins TRBV7-2 and TRBJ2-3; D is undetermined. Per germline, CDR1 SGHTA and CDR2 FQGNSA. V shed 4 bases and J shed 3 bases, with 5 bases lying between them. This CDR3 region has 12 residues. The CDR3 DNA is TGTGCCAGCAGCTCGGTAACAGATACGCAGTATTTT. This codes for CASSSVTDTQYF.

CDR3 residues: CASSDRGRPYEQYF. The CDR3 nucleotides read TGTGCCAGCTCTGACAGGGGGCGTCCCTACGAGCAGTACTTC. The chain employs TRBV27 and TRBJ2-7; 10 bases are a match to TRBD1. The CDR3 has 14 residues. V dropped 8 bases and J dropped 2; count of bases not matched to a gene: 6. Looked up from germline, CDR1 is MNHEY and CDR2 is SMNVEV (reference sequence).

The rearrangement uses TRBV6-5 and TRBJ1-4, with TRBD1 identical over 8 bases. The CDR3 has 15 residues. Germline loops: CDR1 MNHEY, CDR2 SVGAGI. V lost 4 bases, J lost 8 bases, and 9 bases stayed unmatched. The CDR3 loop reads CASSSRTGSREKLFF. The CDR3, as DNA: TGTGCCAGCAGTTCCAGGACAGGGTCACGCGAAAAACTGTTTTTT.

The chain recombines TRBV5-5 with TRBJ1-1; 7 bases are a match to TRBD1. CDR3 length: 14 amino acids. V trimming: 1 base; J trimming: 2 bases; junction bases outside the gene matches: 2. The germline V gene encodes CDR1 SGHKS and CDR2 YYEKEE (reference sequence). CDR3 region: CASSLTGANTEAFF. The CDR3 coding sequence is TGTGCCAGCAGCTTGACAGGGGCCAACACTGAAGCTTTCTTT.

The CDR3 loop is CASSAGTSGREFF. Written as DNA, the CDR3 is TGTGCCAGCAGCGCCGGGACTAGCGGGAGGGAGTTCTTC. The J gene is TRBJ2-1, the V gene TRBV5-6; 16 positions match TRBD2. Germline trimming cut 4 bases from V and 14 bases from J; bases unmatched to any gene: 3. Germline V CDR1 and CDR2: SGHDT, YYEEEE. The CDR3 spans 13 residues.

The chain combines TRBV11-2 with TRBJ1-1, with D uncertain. V was cut by 1 base and J by 7 bases, with 16 bases left in between. The CDR3 totals 15 residues. Looked up from germline, CDR1 is SGHAT and CDR2 is FQNNGV. The DNA of the CDR3 is TGTGCCAGCAGCTTAGCCGGGTACCGGGGTAGTGAAGCTTTCTTT. Its translation: CASSLAGYRGSEAFF.

The CDR3 sequence: CATVPRSGSMTDTQYF. DNA for the CDR3: TGTGCCACTGTTCCACGTAGCGGGAGTATGACAGATACGCAGTATTTT. This rearrangement joins TRBV6-6 to TRBJ2-3, with 9 bases identical to TRBD2. Germline loops: CDR1 MNHNY, CDR2 SVGAGI (reference sequence). After removal of 10 bases from V and 3 bases from J, the junction contained 14 bases not matched to a gene. The CDR3 consists of 16 residues.

This clone was detected once. This chain joins TRBV19 and TRBJ2-1; 8 positions agree with TRBD2. The CDR3 sequence is 15 residues long. The trim removed 3 bases at V and 1 base at J, leaving 2 bases unmatched. Germline V gene lookup returns CDR1 LNHDA and CDR2 SQIVND (reference sequence). The CDR3 DNA follows: TGTGCCAGTAGTATCGGGACTAGGTCCTACAATGAGCAGTTCTTC. Its translation: CASSIGTRSYNEQFF.

The rearrangement joins TRBV4-2 to TRBJ2-3; TRBD2 aligns across 7 bases. V was clipped by 0 bases and J by 0 bases; unmatched bases: 9. The V gene's germline CDR1 is LGHNA and CDR2 YNFKEQ. CDR3 length equals 18 residues. The CDR3 sequence: CASSQEPIAGPSTDTQYF. CDR3 sequence (DNA): TGTGCCAGCAGCCAAGAACCAATAGCGGGCCCCAGCACAGATACGCAGTATTTT.

The V gene is TRBV7-6, the J gene TRBJ2-5; 11 bases are a match to TRBD2. CDR1 and CDR2 (germline): SGHVS, FNYEAQ. The CDR3 loop spans 16 amino acids. Trimming took 5 bases from V and 5 from J; bases not matched to a gene: 10. The CDR3 DNA follows: TGTGCCAGCAGCCCGGGGACTAGCGGCCCCTTGGAGACCCAGTACTTC. This gives the protein CASSPGTSGPLETQYF.

The V call is TRBV28, the J call TRBJ1-6; D not certain. Trimming removed 5 bases at V and 4 bases at J, with 6 bases between. The CDR3 is 13 amino acids. CDR1 is MDHEN and CDR2 is SYDVKM in the germline V gene. In DNA form, the CDR3 reads TGTGCCAGCAGTCCCCAATATAATTCACCCCTCCACTTT. Translated: CASSPQYNSPLHF.